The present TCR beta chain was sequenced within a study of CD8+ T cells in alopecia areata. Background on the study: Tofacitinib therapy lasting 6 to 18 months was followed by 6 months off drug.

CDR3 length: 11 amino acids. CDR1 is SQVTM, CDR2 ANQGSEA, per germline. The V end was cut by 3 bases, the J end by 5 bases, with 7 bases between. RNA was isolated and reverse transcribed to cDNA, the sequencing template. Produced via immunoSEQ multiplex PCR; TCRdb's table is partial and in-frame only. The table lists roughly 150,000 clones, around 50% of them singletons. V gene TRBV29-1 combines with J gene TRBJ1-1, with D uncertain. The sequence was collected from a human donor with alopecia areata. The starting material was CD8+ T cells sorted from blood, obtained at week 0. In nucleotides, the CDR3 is TGCAGCGTTGATGTTGGGACTGAAGCTTTCTTT. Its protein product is CSVDVGTEAFF.